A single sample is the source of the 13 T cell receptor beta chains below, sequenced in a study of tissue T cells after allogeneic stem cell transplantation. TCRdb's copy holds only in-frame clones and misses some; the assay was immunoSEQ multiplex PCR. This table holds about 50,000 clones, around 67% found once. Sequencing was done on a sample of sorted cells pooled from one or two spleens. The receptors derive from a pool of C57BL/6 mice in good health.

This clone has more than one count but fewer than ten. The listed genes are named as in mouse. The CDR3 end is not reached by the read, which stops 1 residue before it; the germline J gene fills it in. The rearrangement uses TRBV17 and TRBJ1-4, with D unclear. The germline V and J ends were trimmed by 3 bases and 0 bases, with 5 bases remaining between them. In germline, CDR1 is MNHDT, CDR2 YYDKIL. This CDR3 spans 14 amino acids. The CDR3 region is CASSSQISNERLFF. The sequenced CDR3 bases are TGTGCTAGCAGTAGTCAGATTTCCAACGAAAGATTATTT.

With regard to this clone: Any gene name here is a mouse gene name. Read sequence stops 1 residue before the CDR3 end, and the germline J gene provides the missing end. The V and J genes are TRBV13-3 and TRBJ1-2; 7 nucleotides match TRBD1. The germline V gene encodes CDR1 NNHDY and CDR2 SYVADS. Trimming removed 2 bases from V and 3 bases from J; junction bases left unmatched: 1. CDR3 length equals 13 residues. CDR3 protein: CASSDRGDSDYTF. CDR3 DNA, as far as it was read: TGTGCCAGCAGTGACAGGGGGGACTCCGACTACACC.

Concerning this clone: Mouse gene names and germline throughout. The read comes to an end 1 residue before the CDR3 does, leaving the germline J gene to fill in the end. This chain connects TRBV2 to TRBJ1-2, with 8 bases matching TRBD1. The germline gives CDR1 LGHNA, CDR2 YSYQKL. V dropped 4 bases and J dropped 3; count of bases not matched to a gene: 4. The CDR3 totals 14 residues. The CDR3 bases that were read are TGTGCCAGCAGCCTTCAGGGGGCCGACTCCGACTACACC. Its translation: CASSLQGADSDYT. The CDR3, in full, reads CASSLQGADSDYTF.

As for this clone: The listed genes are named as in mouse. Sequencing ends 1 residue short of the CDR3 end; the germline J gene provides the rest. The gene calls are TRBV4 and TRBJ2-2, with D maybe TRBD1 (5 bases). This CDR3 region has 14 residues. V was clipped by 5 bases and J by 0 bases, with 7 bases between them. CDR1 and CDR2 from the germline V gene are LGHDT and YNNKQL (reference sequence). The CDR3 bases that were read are TGTGCCAGCAGCCGGACAACAAACACCGGGCAGCTCTAC. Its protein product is CASSRTTNTGQLY. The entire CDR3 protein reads CASSRTTNTGQLYF.

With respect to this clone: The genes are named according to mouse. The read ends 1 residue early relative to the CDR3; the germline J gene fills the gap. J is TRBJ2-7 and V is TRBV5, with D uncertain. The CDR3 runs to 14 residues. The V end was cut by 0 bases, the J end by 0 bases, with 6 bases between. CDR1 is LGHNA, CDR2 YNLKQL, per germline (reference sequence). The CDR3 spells CASSQDPSSYEQYF. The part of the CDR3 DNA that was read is TGTGCCAGCAGCCAAGATCCCAGCTCCTATGAACAGTAC.

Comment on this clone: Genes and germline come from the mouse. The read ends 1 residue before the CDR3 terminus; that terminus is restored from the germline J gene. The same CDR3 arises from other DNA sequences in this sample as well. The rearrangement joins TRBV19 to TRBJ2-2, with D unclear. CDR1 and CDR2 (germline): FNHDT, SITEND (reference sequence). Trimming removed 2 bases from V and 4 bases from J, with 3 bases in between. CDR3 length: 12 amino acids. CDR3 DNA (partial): TGTGCCAGCAGTATCGGCACCGGGCAGCTCTAC. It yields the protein CASSIGTGQLY. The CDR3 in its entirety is CASSIGTGQLYF.

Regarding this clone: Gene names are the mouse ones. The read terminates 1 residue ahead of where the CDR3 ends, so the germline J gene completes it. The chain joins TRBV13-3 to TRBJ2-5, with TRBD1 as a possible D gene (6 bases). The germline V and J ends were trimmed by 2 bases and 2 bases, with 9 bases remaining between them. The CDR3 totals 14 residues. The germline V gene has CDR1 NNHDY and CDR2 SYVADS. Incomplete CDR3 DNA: TGTGCCAGCAGTGACCGGGACACCCAAGACACCCAGTAC. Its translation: CASSDRDTQDTQY. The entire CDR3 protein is CASSDRDTQDTQYF.

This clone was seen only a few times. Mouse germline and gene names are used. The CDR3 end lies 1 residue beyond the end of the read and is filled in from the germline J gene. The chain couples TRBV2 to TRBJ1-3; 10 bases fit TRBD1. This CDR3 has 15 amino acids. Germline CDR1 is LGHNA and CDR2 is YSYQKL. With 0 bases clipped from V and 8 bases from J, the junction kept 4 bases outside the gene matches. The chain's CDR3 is CASSQERDRGYTLYF. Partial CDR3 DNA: TGTGCCAGCAGCCAAGAAAGGGACAGGGGTTATACGCTCTAT.

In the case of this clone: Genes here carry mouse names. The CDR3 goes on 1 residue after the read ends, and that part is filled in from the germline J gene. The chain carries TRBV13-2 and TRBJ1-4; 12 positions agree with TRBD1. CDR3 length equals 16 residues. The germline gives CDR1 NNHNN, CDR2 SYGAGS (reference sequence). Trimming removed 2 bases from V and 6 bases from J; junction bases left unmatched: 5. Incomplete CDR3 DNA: TGTGCCAGCGGTGACCCTCGGGACAGGGGGCACGAAAGATTATTT. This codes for CASGDPRDRGHERLF. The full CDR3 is CASGDPRDRGHERLFF.

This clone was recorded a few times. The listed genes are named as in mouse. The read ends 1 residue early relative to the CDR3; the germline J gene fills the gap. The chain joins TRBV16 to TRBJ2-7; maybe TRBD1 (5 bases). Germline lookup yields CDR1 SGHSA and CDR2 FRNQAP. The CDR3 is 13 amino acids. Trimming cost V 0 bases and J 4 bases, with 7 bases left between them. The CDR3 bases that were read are TGTGCAAGCAGCTTAGACAGGGATTATGAACAGTAC. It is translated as CASSLDRDYEQY. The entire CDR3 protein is CASSLDRDYEQYF.

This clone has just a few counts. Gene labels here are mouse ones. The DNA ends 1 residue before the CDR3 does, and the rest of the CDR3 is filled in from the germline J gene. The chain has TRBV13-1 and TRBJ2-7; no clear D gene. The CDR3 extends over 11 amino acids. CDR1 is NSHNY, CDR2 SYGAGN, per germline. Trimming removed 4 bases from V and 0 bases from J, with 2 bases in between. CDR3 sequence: CASSHSYEQYF. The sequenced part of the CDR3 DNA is TGTGCCAGCAGTCACTCCTATGAACAGTAC.

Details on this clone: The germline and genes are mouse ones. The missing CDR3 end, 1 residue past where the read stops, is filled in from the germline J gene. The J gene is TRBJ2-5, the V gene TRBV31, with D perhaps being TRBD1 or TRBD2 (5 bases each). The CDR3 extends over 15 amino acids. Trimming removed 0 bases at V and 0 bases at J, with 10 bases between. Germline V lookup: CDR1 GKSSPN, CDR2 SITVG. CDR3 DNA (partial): TGTGCCTGGAGTCTAGCCGGGGGTAACCAAGACACCCAGTAC. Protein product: CAWSLAGGNQDTQY. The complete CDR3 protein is CAWSLAGGNQDTQYF.

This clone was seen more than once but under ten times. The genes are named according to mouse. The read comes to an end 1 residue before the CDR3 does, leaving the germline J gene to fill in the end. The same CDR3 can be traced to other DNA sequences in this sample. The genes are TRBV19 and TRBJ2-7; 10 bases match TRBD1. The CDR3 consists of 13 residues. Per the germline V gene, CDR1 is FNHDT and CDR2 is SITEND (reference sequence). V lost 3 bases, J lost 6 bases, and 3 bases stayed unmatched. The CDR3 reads CASSTGTGVEQYF. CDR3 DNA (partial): TGTGCCAGCAGTACAGGGACAGGGGTTGAACAGTAC.